Presented here are 6 T cell receptor beta chains from one specimen sequenced in a study of regulatory T cells in long-lasting Graves disease. With iRepertoire HTBI primers and Arm-PCR of CDR3 regions, TCR beta libraries were built. TCRdb used MiXCR to reprocess the multiplex PCR reads, holding one entry per CDR3 protein. The sample yields 540,000 or so distinct CDR3 sequences, 13% seen once. The time point: newly diagnosed GD, antithyroid drugs for less than 3 months. RNA isolated from PBMCs was used to make the TCR library. The same sample was also studied in work on T cells in Graves' hyperthyroidism and ophthalmopathy.

This material consisted of peripheral blood mononuclear cells (PBMCs), taken at new diagnosis, from a patient treated with antithyroid drugs. The receptor set was obtained from a man aged 25-45 years with Graves disease.

This clonotype has at least ten counts. The rearrangement links TRBV2 to TRBJ2-7; TRBD1 matches at 9 bases. Per germline, CDR1 SNHLY and CDR2 FYNNEI. The CDR3 has 12 amino acids. V was pared by 7 bases and J by 3 bases, with 1 base of the junction left unmatched. The CDR3, as DNA: TGTGCCAGCAAGGACAGGGGCTACGAGCAGTACTTC. It translates to CASKDRGYEQYF.

This clonotype has at least ten counts. As DNA, the CDR3 is TGTGCCAGCAGTTTTTTTCTAGGCGGCCTATCGGGGCAGTTCTTC. It encodes CASSFFLGGLSGQFF. The rearrangement links TRBV27 to TRBJ2-1, with D unclear. Trimming stripped 3 bases from V and 12 bases from J, with 21 bases between. The CDR3 contains 15 residues. CDR1 is MNHEY, CDR2 SMNVEV, per germline (reference sequence).

To note about this clonotype: One end of the junction is discordant with germline, which a read error may explain. This chain links TRBV7-8 with TRBJ2-1; TRBD1 might be the D (6 bases). Germline V lookup: CDR1 SGHVS, CDR2 FQNEAQ. The CDR3 is 15 amino acids. Here the CDR3 reads CANSLGAGEWNEQFF. The DNA for the CDR3 is TGTGCCAACAGCTTAGGGGCAGGGGAATGGAATGAGCAGTTCTTC.

The chain uses TRBV19 and TRBJ1-5, with 9 bases matching TRBD1. Germline CDR1 reads LNHDA; CDR2 reads SQIVND (reference sequence). This CDR3 is built from 15 residues. Trimming cost V 5 bases and J 8 bases; bases outside gene matches: 10. The CDR3 spells CASSYGQGRPEPQHF. In DNA form, the CDR3 reads TGTGCCAGTAGTTATGGACAGGGGAGGCCGGAGCCCCAGCATTTT. Full variable domain (rest looked up from reference TRBV19 and TRBJ1-5): DGGITQSPKYLFRKEGQNVTLSCEQNLNHDAMYWYRQDPGQGLRLIYYSQIVNDFQKGDIAEGYSVSREKKESFPLTVTSAQKNPTAFYLCASSYGQGRPEPQHFGDGTRLSIL.

The chain couples TRBV20-1 to TRBJ2-7, with 7 bases lining up with TRBD2. Per germline, CDR1 DFQATT and CDR2 SNEGSKA (reference sequence). The V gene end was trimmed by 1 base and the J gene end by 3 bases; junction bases not matched to a gene: 3. This CDR3 is 13 amino acids long. The CDR3 sequence is CSARGAGYYEQYF. The CDR3 nucleotides are TGCAGTGCTAGAGGAGCGGGGTACTACGAGCAGTACTTC.

This clonotype was recorded many times. The V gene is TRBV19, the J gene TRBJ1-1, with D possibly being TRBD1 (6 bases). The CDR3 length is 15 residues. Per germline, CDR1 LNHDA and CDR2 SQIVND (reference sequence). V lost 3 bases and J lost 1, with 12 bases in between. The chain's CDR3 is CASSMGAGGNTEAFF. In nucleotides, the CDR3 is TGTGCCAGTAGTATGGGGGCCGGGGGGAACACTGAAGCTTTCTTT.